This T cell receptor (beta chain) was sequenced for a study of STAT5B mutations in CD4+ large granular lymphocyte leukemia. Study-wide results and caveats: Without HLA matching, higher CD4+ than CD8+ T-LGLL clonality could reflect small sample size.

Germline loops: CDR1 SGHRS, CDR2 YFSETQ. The CDR3 contains 13 residues. The table came from immunoSEQ multiplex PCR; TCRdb's copy has only in-frame clones and leaves some out. The sample has around 25,000 clones; about three quarters are singletons. A remark on this clone: Its antigen is as yet unknown.

The clonotype originates from a human donor in good health. The sequencing input was CD4+ T cells from blood buffy coats. The rearrangement uses TRBV5-1 and TRBJ2-5, with D unclear. The DNA end is more similar to TRBJ2-7, so the J call may be wrong. CDR3 amino acids: CASSPFNSYEQYF. The CDR3 bases are TGCGCCAGCAGCCCCTTCAACAGCTACGAGCAGTACTTC.